This TCR beta chain was sequenced in a study of T cell responses to AZD1222 COVID-19 vaccine. Study-level information: Analysis merged second doses at about 4 or about 12 weeks. Findings and limits, study-wide: Repertoire collection took place solely once the T cell response had peaked. Reports say nearly half of spike-specific TCRs go after unmutated variant regions. Spike-specific TCR breadth and depth were elevated following two AZD1222 doses.

Unmatched junction bases numbered 13, after V lost 5 bases and J lost 10 bases. Germline V lookup: CDR1 SNHLY, CDR2 FYNNEI. The CDR3 loop spans 15 amino acids. About this clone: No antigen is known for it.

The assay was immunoSEQ multiplex PCR, and TCRdb's table has in-frame clones only and misses some. This sample has some 160,000 clones, with 80% to 95% found just once. The receptor comes from an adult in good health. The chain uses TRBV2 and TRBJ2-1; 8 bases are shared with TRBD1. Source: peripheral blood, taken on day 0 of AZD1222 vaccination. CDR3 sequence (DNA): TGTGCCAGCAGTCAGAAAGGACAGGGACTTGTAGAGCAGTTCTTC. This codes for CASSQKGQGLVEQFF.